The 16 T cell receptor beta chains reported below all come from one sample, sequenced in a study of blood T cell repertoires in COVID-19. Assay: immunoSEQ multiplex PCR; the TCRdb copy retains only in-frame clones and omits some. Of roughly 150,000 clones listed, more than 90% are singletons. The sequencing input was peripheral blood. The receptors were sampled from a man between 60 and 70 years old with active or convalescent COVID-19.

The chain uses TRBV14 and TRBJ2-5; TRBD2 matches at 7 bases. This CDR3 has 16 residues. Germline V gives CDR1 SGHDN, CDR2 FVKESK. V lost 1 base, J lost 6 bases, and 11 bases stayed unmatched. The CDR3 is CASSQVAGAVVQTQYF. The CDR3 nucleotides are TGTGCCAGCAGCCAAGTGGCGGGAGCGGTTGTTCAGACCCAGTACTTC. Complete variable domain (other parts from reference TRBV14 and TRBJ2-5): EAGVTQFPSHSVIEKGQTVTLRCDPISGHDNLYWYRRVMGKEIKFLLHFVKESKQDESGMPNNRFLAERTGGTYSTLKVQPAELEDSGVYFCASSQVAGAVVQTQYFGPGTRLLVL.

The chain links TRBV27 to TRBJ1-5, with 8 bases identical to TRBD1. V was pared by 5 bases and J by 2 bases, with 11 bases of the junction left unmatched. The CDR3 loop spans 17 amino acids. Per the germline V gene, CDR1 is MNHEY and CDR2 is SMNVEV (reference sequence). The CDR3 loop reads CASSKTGDRYGNQPQHF. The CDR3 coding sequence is TGTGCCAGCAGTAAGACAGGGGACCGTTATGGCAATCAGCCCCAGCATTTT.

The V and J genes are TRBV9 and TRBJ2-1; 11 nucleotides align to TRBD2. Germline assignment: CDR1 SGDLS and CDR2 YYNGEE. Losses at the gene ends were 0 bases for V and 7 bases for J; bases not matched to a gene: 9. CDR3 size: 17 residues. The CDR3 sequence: CASSVVTSGRSVNEQFF. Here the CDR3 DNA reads TGTGCCAGCAGCGTAGTTACTAGCGGGAGATCAGTTAATGAGCAGTTCTTC.

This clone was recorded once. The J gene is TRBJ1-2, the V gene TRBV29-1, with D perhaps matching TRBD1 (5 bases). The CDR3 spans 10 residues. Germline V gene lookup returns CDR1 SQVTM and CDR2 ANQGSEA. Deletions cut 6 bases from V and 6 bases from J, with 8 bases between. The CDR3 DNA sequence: TGCAGCGTCAGCAGGGATGGCTACACCTTC. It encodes CSVSRDGYTF.

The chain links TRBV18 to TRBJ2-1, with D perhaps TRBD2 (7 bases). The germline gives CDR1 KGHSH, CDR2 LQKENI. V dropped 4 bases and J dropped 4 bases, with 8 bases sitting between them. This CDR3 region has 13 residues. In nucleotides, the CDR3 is TGTGCCAGCTCACAGGGGGGGTACAATGAGCAGTTCTTC. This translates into CASSQGGYNEQFF.

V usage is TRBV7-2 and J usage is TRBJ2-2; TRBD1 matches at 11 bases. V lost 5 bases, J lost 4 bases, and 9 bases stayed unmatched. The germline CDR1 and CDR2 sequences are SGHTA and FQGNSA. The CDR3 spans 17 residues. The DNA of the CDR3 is TGTGCCAGCAGCCCACGGACAGGGGGCAGGACCACCGGGGAGCTGTTTTTT. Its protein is CASSPRTGGRTTGELFF.

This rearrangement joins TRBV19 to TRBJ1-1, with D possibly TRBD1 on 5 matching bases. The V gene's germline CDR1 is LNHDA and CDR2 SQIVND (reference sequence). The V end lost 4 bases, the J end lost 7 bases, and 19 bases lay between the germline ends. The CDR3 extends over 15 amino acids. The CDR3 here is CASSRRTGRVHEAFF. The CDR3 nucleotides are TGTGCCAGTAGTAGAAGGACGGGCAGGGTTCATGAAGCTTTCTTT.

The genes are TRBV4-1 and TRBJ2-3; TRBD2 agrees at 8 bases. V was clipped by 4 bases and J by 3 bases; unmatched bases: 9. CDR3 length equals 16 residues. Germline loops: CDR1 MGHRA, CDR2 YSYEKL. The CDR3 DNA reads TGCGCCAGCAGCCCCCAGACTAGCGTGTCTACAGATACGCAGTATTTT. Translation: CASSPQTSVSTDTQYF.

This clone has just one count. The CDR3 coding sequence is TGTGCCAGCAGTGAAGGGGGTCTTGGAAACACCATATATTTT. Amino acids: CASSEGGLGNTIYF. The rearrangement links TRBV6-4 to TRBJ1-3; D possibly corresponds to TRBD1 (6 bases). Germline V lookup: CDR1 MRHNA, CDR2 SNTAGT. V gave up 3 bases and J gave up 3 bases, with 9 bases separating them. The CDR3 runs to 14 residues.

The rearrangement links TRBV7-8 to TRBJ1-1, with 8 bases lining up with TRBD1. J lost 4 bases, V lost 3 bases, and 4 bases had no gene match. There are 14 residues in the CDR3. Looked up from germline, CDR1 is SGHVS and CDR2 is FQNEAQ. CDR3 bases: TGTGCCAGCAGCTTCTCGCAGGGGGCCACTGAAGCTTTCTTT. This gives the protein CASSFSQGATEAFF.

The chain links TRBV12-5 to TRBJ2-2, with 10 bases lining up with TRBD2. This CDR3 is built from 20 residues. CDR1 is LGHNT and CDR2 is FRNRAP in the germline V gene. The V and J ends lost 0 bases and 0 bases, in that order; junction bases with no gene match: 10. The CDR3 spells CASGLVLMSSGGPNTGELFF. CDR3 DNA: TGTGCTAGTGGTTTGGTACTAATGTCTAGCGGGGGCCCGAACACCGGGGAGCTGTTTTTT.

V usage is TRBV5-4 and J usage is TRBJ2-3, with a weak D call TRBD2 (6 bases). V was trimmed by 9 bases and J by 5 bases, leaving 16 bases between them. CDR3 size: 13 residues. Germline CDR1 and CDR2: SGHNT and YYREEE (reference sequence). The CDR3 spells CATTRRALDTQYF. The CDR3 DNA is TGTGCCACGACCCGGAGGGCCTTAGATACGCAGTATTTT.

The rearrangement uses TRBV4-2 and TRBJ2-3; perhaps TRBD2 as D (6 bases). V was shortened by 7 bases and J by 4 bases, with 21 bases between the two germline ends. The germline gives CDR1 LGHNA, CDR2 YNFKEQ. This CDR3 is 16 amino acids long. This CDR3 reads CASKTRDIGHPDTQYF. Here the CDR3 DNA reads TGTGCCAGCAAGACTAGAGACATAGGACACCCAGATACGCAGTATTTT.

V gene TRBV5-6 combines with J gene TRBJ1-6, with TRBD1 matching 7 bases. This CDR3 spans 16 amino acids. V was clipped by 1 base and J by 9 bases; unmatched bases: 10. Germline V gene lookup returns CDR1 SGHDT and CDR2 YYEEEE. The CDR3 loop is CASSLRWRQGASPLHF. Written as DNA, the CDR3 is TGTGCCAGCAGCTTGCGTTGGAGACAGGGTGCTTCACCCCTCCACTTT.

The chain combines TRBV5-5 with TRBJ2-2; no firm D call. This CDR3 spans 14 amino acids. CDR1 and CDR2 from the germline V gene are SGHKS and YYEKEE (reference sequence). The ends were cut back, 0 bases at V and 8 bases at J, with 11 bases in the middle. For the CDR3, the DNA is TGTGCCAGCAGCTTGGCGCCGACATTGGGGGAGCTGTTTTTT. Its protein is CASSLAPTLGELFF.

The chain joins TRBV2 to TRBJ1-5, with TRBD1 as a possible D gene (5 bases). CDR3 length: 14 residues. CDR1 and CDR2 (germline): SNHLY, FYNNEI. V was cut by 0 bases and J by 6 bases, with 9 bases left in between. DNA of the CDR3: TGTGCCAGCAGTGAAGCCCAGGGCGGTCAGCCCCAGCATTTT. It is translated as CASSEAQGGQPQHF.